Below, 31 T cell receptor beta chains from the same sample are listed, as sequenced in a study of OX40 agonist ivuxolimab in advanced cancers. Some clones are missing from TCRdb's copy, which holds only in-frame ones; the method was immunoSEQ multiplex PCR. This sample yields 90,000 to 150,000 clones, of which 85% to 90% are seen a single time; around 0.55% belongs to the top ten. Here the sequenced sample was CD4+ or CD8+ T cells sorted from blood, taken in a trial of the OX40 agonist ivuxolimab. These receptors were collected from an adult with an advanced solid tumor such as melanoma, head and neck, liver or kidney cancer.

The chain recombines TRBV11-2 with TRBJ1-4; D unclear. V was cut by 3 bases and J by 0 bases, with 8 bases left in between. Germline assignment: CDR1 SGHAT and CDR2 FQNNGV. This CDR3 contains 15 residues. The CDR3 is CASSLRPATNEKLFF. The DNA of the CDR3 is TGTGCCAGCAGCTTGAGACCTGCAACTAATGAAAAACTGTTTTTT.

V gene TRBV27 combines with J gene TRBJ2-3; 13 positions agree with TRBD2. Germline V lookup: CDR1 MNHEY, CDR2 SMNVEV (reference sequence). Trimming removed 5 bases from V and 1 base from J; junction bases left unmatched: 6. This CDR3 has 17 amino acids. The CDR3 DNA reads as TGTGCCAGCAGTAGGACTAGCGGGGGTCCCGGCACAGATACGCAGTATTTT. Protein product: CASSRTSGGPGTDTQYF.

The rearrangement links TRBV18 to TRBJ2-5; D unclear. The V end was cut by 2 bases, the J end by 4 bases, with 8 bases between. Germline V gene data show CDR1 as KGHSH and CDR2 as LQKENI. There are 13 residues in the CDR3. The chain's CDR3 is CASSPRNTETQYF. CDR3 DNA: TGTGCCAGCTCACCAAGGAATACAGAGACCCAGTACTTC.

This sequence joins TRBV5-1 and TRBJ2-3; D possibly matches TRBD1 or TRBD2 (5 bases each). The CDR3 has 14 amino acids. CDR1 SGHRS and CDR2 YFSETQ come from the germline V gene. The germline V and J ends were trimmed by 4 bases and 4 bases, with 13 bases remaining between them. CDR3 sequence reads: CASSGGSDADTQYF. For the CDR3, the DNA is TGCGCCAGCAGCGGGGGATCGGACGCAGATACGCAGTATTTT.

The gene calls are TRBV30 and TRBJ2-7; D remains ambiguous. Germline V gene lookup returns CDR1 GTSNPN and CDR2 SVGIG (reference sequence). This CDR3 region has 12 residues. Trimming removed 0 bases at V and 8 bases at J, with 11 bases between. The CDR3 nucleotides read TGTGCCTGGAGTGTACGTGACACCAAGCAGTACTTC. It yields the protein CAWSVRDTKQYF.

V usage is TRBV27 and J usage is TRBJ2-5; 12 positions agree with TRBD2. V trimming: 8 bases; J trimming: 5 bases; junction bases outside the gene matches: 12. This CDR3 has 16 amino acids. CDR1 and CDR2 (germline): MNHEY, SMNVEV (reference sequence). The CDR3 is CASSGLAGSTGETQYF. The CDR3 region has the DNA TGTGCCAGCTCGGGACTAGCGGGTTCCACCGGGGAGACCCAGTACTTC.

This clone was recorded a few times. Here the CDR3 reads CASSFDRGTGYTF. The CDR3 DNA follows: TGTGCCAGCAGCTTCGACAGGGGGACTGGCTACACCTTC. This chain links TRBV7-2 with TRBJ1-2; 9 nucleotides align to TRBD1. CDR3 length: 13 residues. The V and J ends lost 3 bases and 7 bases, in that order; junction bases with no gene match: 3. The germline CDR1 and CDR2 sequences are SGHTA and FQGNSA.

This clone was seen a few times. V usage is TRBV29-1 and J usage is TRBJ1-1; the match to TRBD1 covers 7 bases. The CDR3 runs to 13 residues. The V segment lost 6 bases and the J segment 5 bases; nucleotides outside the gene matches: 9. Germline loops: CDR1 SQVTM, CDR2 ANQGSEA. This CDR3 is CSVAGTALTEAFF. As DNA, the CDR3 is TGCAGCGTCGCCGGGACAGCGTTAACTGAAGCTTTCTTT.

Regarding this clone: The germline gene is not matched at one end of the junction; a read error may be the cause. The gene calls are TRBV6-5 and TRBJ2-3, with D perhaps matching TRBD1 (5 bases). The CDR3 runs 14 residues. CDR1 MNHEY and CDR2 SVGAGI come from the germline V gene. For the CDR3, the DNA is TGTGCCACCAGTTTGACAGCCGACACAGATACGCAGTATTTT. It translates to CATSLTADTDTQYF.

This clone was observed once. The chain links TRBV7-6 to TRBJ2-6; D perhaps matches TRBD1 (5 bases). Germline-derived CDR1 and CDR2 are SGHVS and FNYEAQ. This CDR3 is 15 amino acids long. V was trimmed by 1 base and J by 1 base, leaving 5 bases between them. The CDR3 DNA follows: TGTGCCAGCAGCTTAGGACAGTCTGGGGCCAACGTCCTGACTTTC. Its protein is CASSLGQSGANVLTF.

The rearrangement links TRBV2 to TRBJ2-6; no reliable D call. The CDR3 is made up of 16 amino acids. Germline V lookup: CDR1 SNHLY, CDR2 FYNNEI. Trimming removed 5 bases from V and 2 bases from J, with 13 bases in between. CDR3 DNA: TGTGCCAGCAGTCTCATGGCGACTCCTGGGGCCAACGTCCTGACTTTC. Translating gives CASSLMATPGANVLTF. The full variable domain, with the rest looked up from reference TRBV2 and TRBJ2-6, is EPEVTQTPSHQVTQMGQEVILRCVPISNHLYFYWYRQILGQKVEFLVSFYNNEISEKSEIFDDQFSVERPDGSNFTLKIRSTKLEDSAMYFCASSLMATPGANVLTFGAGSRLTVL.

This sequence joins TRBV30 and TRBJ1-3; 9 nucleotides agree with TRBD1. The CDR3 totals 14 residues. The J segment lost 5 bases and the V segment lost 5 bases, leaving 7 bases of the junction unmatched. Germline V gives CDR1 GTSNPN, CDR2 SVGIG (reference sequence). The CDR3 reads CAWDKGQGRNTIYF. As DNA, the CDR3 is TGTGCCTGGGATAAGGGACAGGGCAGAAACACCATATATTTT.

V and J are TRBV7-9 and TRBJ2-7; D possibly corresponds to TRBD2 (5 bases). Looked up from germline, CDR1 is SEHNR and CDR2 is FQNEAQ (reference sequence). The CDR3 is 13 residues long. V dropped 3 bases and J dropped 3 bases, with 9 bases sitting between them. The CDR3 loop reads CASSFTSGYEQYF. In nucleotides, the CDR3 is TGTGCCAGCAGCTTTACAAGCGGCTACGAGCAGTACTTC.

This clone was detected only a few times. V usage is TRBV28 and J usage is TRBJ1-1, with a tentative D call TRBD1 (5 bases). The CDR3 extends over 13 amino acids. Trimming left V 1 base short and J 10 bases short, with 13 bases between. Germline V gene data show CDR1 as MDHEN and CDR2 as SYDVKM. The DNA for the CDR3 is TGTGCCAGCAGTTTATTCGCCCCAAGGGGAGCTTTCTTT. This codes for CASSLFAPRGAFF.

The rearrangement links TRBV4-2 to TRBJ1-2, with D unresolved. CDR1 LGHNA and CDR2 YNFKEQ come from the germline V gene. Deletions cut 3 bases from V and 1 base from J, with 6 bases between. This CDR3 contains 13 residues. The CDR3 bases are TGTGCCAGCAGCCAGGAGATTAACTATGGCTACACCTTC. It is translated as CASSQEINYGYTF.

V usage is TRBV6-1 and J usage is TRBJ2-7; 7 nucleotides agree with TRBD1. Germline loops: CDR1 MNHNS, CDR2 SASEGT. This CDR3 has 14 residues. V lost 9 bases and J lost 4; bases outside the gene matches: 12. In DNA, the CDR3 is TGTGCCAGTCAAGGGGGCGGTCAAAGGTACGAGCAGTACTTC. This sequence encodes CASQGGGQRYEQYF.

This clone was observed a single time. CDR3 coding DNA: TGTGCCAGCAGCTTATTATCGGCGGTCGCCTACGAGCAGTACTTC. Amino acids: CASSLLSAVAYEQYF. This chain connects TRBV7-8 to TRBJ2-7; unclear D gene. V was trimmed by 2 bases and J by 2 bases, leaving 13 bases between them. This CDR3 is 15 amino acids long. Germline values: CDR1 SGHVS, CDR2 FQNEAQ.

The chain links TRBV19 to TRBJ2-5; D remains unclear. The CDR3 totals 13 residues. Between the trimmed V and J ends, which lost 2 bases and 5 bases, there was a span of 9 bases. CDR1 and CDR2 (germline): LNHDA, SQIVND (reference sequence). The CDR3 sequence: CASSIRRFETQYF. The CDR3 DNA is TGTGCCAGTAGTATACGCCGGTTTGAGACCCAGTACTTC.

CDR3 amino acids: CASSYRRQGVYEQYF. In nucleotides, the CDR3 is TGTGCCAGCAGCTACCGGAGACAGGGGGTGTACGAGCAGTACTTC. The chain is built from TRBV6-5 and TRBJ2-7, with TRBD1 matching 9 bases. V dropped 6 bases and J dropped 4; count of bases not matched to a gene: 10. CDR3 length: 15 amino acids. CDR1 is MNHEY, CDR2 SVGAGI, per germline.

The CDR3: CASRSTGQETQYF. The CDR3 bases are TGTGCCAGCAGATCGACGGGACAAGAGACCCAGTACTTC. The chain carries TRBV7-9 and TRBJ2-5; perhaps TRBD2 as D (5 bases). There are 13 residues in the CDR3. V lost 6 bases and J lost 2, with 10 bases in between. CDR1 SEHNR and CDR2 FQNEAQ come from the germline V gene (reference sequence).

The chain combines TRBV4-3 with TRBJ1-2; D is perhaps TRBD1 (5 bases). Germline CDR1 LGHNA, CDR2 YSLEER. The CDR3 has 15 amino acids. Trimming cost V 2 bases and J 6 bases, with 16 bases left between them. The chain's CDR3 is CASSQWAGREHGYTF. The CDR3 nucleotides are TGCGCCAGCAGCCAATGGGCAGGGAGGGAGCATGGCTACACCTTC.

V and J are TRBV10-3 and TRBJ2-2, with 8 nucleotides matching TRBD1. This CDR3 is built from 15 residues. J gave up 1 base and V 9 bases, and 7 bases lay outside the gene matches. CDR1 ENHRY and CDR2 SYGVKD come from the germline V gene. The CDR3 protein is CAIHRDRLNTGELFF. CDR3 nucleotides: TGTGCCATTCACAGGGACAGGTTGAACACCGGGGAGCTGTTTTTT.

The gene calls are TRBV18 and TRBJ2-5; D may be TRBD1 (6 bases). The CDR3 contains 13 residues. With 4 bases removed from V and 5 bases from J, the gap between germline ends came to 11 bases. Germline CDR1 and CDR2: KGHSH and LQKENI. CDR3 region: CASSLGARETQYF. The CDR3 DNA sequence: TGTGCCAGCTCACTGGGGGCGAGGGAGACCCAGTACTTC.

The V call is TRBV5-1, the J call TRBJ2-5; 8 positions match TRBD2. The CDR3 length is 14 residues. V gave up 4 bases and J gave up 2 bases; unmatched junction bases: 4. Germline V lookup: CDR1 SGHRS, CDR2 YFSETQ. The CDR3 protein is CASSVSGGQETQYF. The DNA for the CDR3 is TGCGCCAGCAGCGTCTCGGGGGGGCAAGAGACCCAGTACTTC.

V usage is TRBV6-1 and J usage is TRBJ2-3; D may be TRBD1 or TRBD2 (5 bases each). The ends were cut back, 3 bases at V and 1 base at J, with 11 bases in the middle. Per the germline V gene, CDR1 is MNHNS and CDR2 is SASEGT. The CDR3 is made up of 15 amino acids. The CDR3 DNA reads TGTGCCAGCAGTGATATGAGGGGAGGCACAGATACGCAGTATTTT. Protein product: CASSDMRGGTDTQYF.

The chain has TRBV6-1 and TRBJ2-7, with 10 bases that match TRBD2. V gave up 4 bases and J gave up 2 bases; unmatched junction bases: 5. From germline, CDR1 is MNHNS and CDR2 SASEGT. This CDR3 contains 15 residues. CDR3 loop: CASSVQRGGTYEQYF. CDR3 in DNA: TGTGCCAGCAGTGTTCAGCGGGGGGGGACCTACGAGCAGTACTTC.

The rearrangement joins TRBV28 to TRBJ1-1; D unresolved. V dropped 6 bases and J dropped 1 base, with 12 bases sitting between them. The CDR3 runs 14 residues. The germline V gene has CDR1 MDHEN and CDR2 SYDVKM. The CDR3 protein is CASREHGKNTEAFF. The DNA for the CDR3 is TGTGCCAGCAGAGAACATGGAAAGAACACTGAAGCTTTCTTT. Full variable domain (outside the CDR3, taken from reference TRBV28 and TRBJ1-1): DVKVTQSSRYLVKRTGEKVFLECVQDMDHENMFWYRQDPGLGLRLIYFSYDVKMKEKGDIPEGYSVSREKKERFSLILESASTNQTSMYLCASREHGKNTEAFFGQGTRLTVV.

This chain links TRBV28 with TRBJ1-6, with D uncertain. Germline CDR1 and CDR2: MDHEN and SYDVKM. This CDR3 has 15 residues. V was clipped by 0 bases and J by 7 bases, with 10 bases between them. The CDR3 DNA reads TGTGCCAGCAGTTTATGGGCGGGGAAAAATTCACCCCTCCACTTT. It specifies CASSLWAGKNSPLHF.

This chain links TRBV6-5 with TRBJ2-7, with D possibly TRBD2 on 6 matching bases. V was shortened by 4 bases and J by 6 bases, with 13 bases between the two germline ends. The CDR3 runs to 13 residues. The germline CDR1 and CDR2 sequences are MNHEY and SVGAGI. For the CDR3, the DNA is TGTGCCAGCAGTTGGGGGGAAGGGACCGAGCAGTACTTC. This encodes CASSWGEGTEQYF.

V is TRBV28 and J is TRBJ1-1; TRBD1 agrees at 11 bases. After removal of 7 bases from V and 10 bases from J, the junction contained 8 bases not matched to a gene. Germline assignment: CDR1 MDHEN and CDR2 SYDVKM. CDR3 size: 13 residues. The CDR3, as DNA: TGTGCCAGCATCGGACAGGGGGCAATTCGAGCTTTCTTT. It translates to CASIGQGAIRAFF.

CDR3 loop: CASSPGTGSGNTIYF. CDR3 bases: TGTGCCAGCTCCCCCGGGACAGGGTCTGGAAACACCATATATTTT. The chain links TRBV18 to TRBJ1-3, with 9 bases fitting TRBD1. With 6 bases clipped from V and 1 base from J, the junction kept 4 bases outside the gene matches. The CDR3 covers 15 residues. CDR1 is KGHSH, CDR2 LQKENI, per germline.